This T cell receptor (beta chain) appears in the sequencing data of a study of cytomegalovirus exposure and HLA in healthy donors. Study-level points and caveats: Confirmation was obtained in vitro that a few CMV-associated chains are specific for CMV antigens. The presence/absence work took it that sequencing depth was about the same across donors. Later analysis identified a missense DCLRE1C variant that was linked to TCR beta V- and J-gene trimming.

In the case of this clone: The antigen is not known.

With V trimmed by 4 bases and J by 2 bases, 6 bases remained unmatched. CDR3 length: 16 residues. Germline V gene sequence: CDR1 SGHNT, CDR2 YYREEE (reference sequence). The PCR made use of 60 Vbeta and 13 Jbeta primers. Sequencing used immunoSEQ multiplex PCR; TCRdb keeps in-frame clones, though not all of them. The table lists around 220,000 clones, 70% to 80% of them singletons. V and J are TRBV5-4 and TRBJ2-7; TRBD2 matches at 13 bases. The receptor comes from a man in his forties or fifties in good health and CMV-seronegative. The sample comprised PBMCs. The CDR3 loop is CASSRTSGSIPYEQYF. In DNA form, the CDR3 reads TGTGCCAGCAGCCGGACTAGCGGGAGTATTCCCTACGAGCAGTACTTC. Using reference TRBV5-4 and TRBJ2-7 for the parts outside the CDR3, the full variable domain is ETGVTQSPTHLIKTRGQQVTLRCSSQSGHNTVSWYQQALGQGPQFIFQYYREEENGRGNFPPRFSGLQFPNYSSELNVNALELDDSALYLCASSRTSGSIPYEQYFGPGTRLTVT.